The rows below give T cell receptor beta chains drawn from one sample of a study of T cell repertoires in cytomegalovirus infection. TCRdb processed the reads anew with MiXCR; each CDR3 protein has one entry. The sample contains under 250,000 distinct CDR3 sequences, 9% to 15% of which appear only once. Material for sequencing was PBMCs. These receptors were obtained from a human donor in good health (CMV status not recorded). Some clones in this sample may be carry-over from other donors' samples. Each CDR3 is given with its conserved first and last residue. Each record gives: J gene, V gene, clone size, D gene, CDR3 DNA, CDR3 protein. The D gene is left open where the match is weak. Expanded clones get a size class; other rows say once, few or many, or leave the size out.

J gene: TRBJ1-6
V gene: TRBV29-1
clone size: -
D gene: -
CDR3 DNA: TGCAGCGTCGGGGAAAATAATTCACCCCTCCACTTT
CDR3 protein: CSVGENNSPLHF

J gene: TRBJ2-2
V gene: TRBV5-4
clone size: -
D gene: -
CDR3 DNA: TGTGCCACCGGAGGGCAGGGGAACACCGGGGAGCTGTTTTTT
CDR3 protein: CATGGQGNTGELFF

J gene: TRBJ2-1
V gene: TRBV6-6
clone size: -
D gene: -
CDR3 DNA: TGTGCCAGCAGGGGGGCAAGCAATGAGCAGTTCTTC
CDR3 protein: CASRGASNEQFF

J gene: TRBJ2-7
V gene: TRBV7-2
clone size: many
D gene: TRBD2
CDR3 DNA: TGTGCCAGCAGCGACCCTAGCGGGAGGGCCTTATACGAGCAGTACTTC
CDR3 protein: CASSDPSGRALYEQYF

J gene: TRBJ2-7
V gene: TRBV27
clone size: many
D gene: -
CDR3 DNA: TGTGCCAGCAGTTCCCCTGGAGGGGCGGACAGATCCTACGAGCAGTACTTC
CDR3 protein: CASSSPGGADRSYEQYF

J gene: TRBJ2-4
V gene: TRBV19
clone size: -
D gene: -
CDR3 DNA: TGTGCCAGTAGTTGGGGCGGTCGGGTCATTCAGTACTTC
CDR3 protein: CASSWGGRVIQYF

J gene: TRBJ1-4
V gene: TRBV11-3
clone size: many
D gene: -
CDR3 DNA: TGTGCCAGCAGCCCAGGGACGTCGGGTAATGAAAAACTGTTTTTT
CDR3 protein: CASSPGTSGNEKLFF

J gene: TRBJ2-1
V gene: TRBV4-2
clone size: few
D gene: TRBD2
CDR3 DNA: TGTGCCAGCAGCCAAGATCCACTAGCGCTCAATGAGCAGTTCTTC
CDR3 protein: CASSQDPLALNEQFF

J gene: TRBJ1-5
V gene: TRBV9
clone size: few
D gene: -
CDR3 DNA: TGTGCCAGCAGCGCTCTCCCCGGGAATCAGCCCCAGCATTTT
CDR3 protein: CASSALPGNQPQHF

J gene: TRBJ2-1
V gene: TRBV6-2/TRBV6-3
clone size: many
D gene: -
CDR3 DNA: TGTGCCAGCAGTCCCTTCCATGAGCAGTTCTTC
CDR3 protein: CASSPFHEQFF

J gene: TRBJ2-7
V gene: TRBV7-2
clone size: many
D gene: -
CDR3 DNA: TGTGCCAGCAGCTTAGCATCGGAGCTCGGCGAGCAGTACTTC
CDR3 protein: CASSLASELGEQYF

J gene: TRBJ2-7
V gene: TRBV7-8
clone size: many
D gene: TRBD2
CDR3 DNA: TGTGCCAGCAGCACTAGCGGGAGGGCCACGGACGAGCAGTACTTC
CDR3 protein: CASSTSGRATDEQYF

J gene: TRBJ2-1
V gene: TRBV27
clone size: many
D gene: TRBD2
CDR3 DNA: TGTGCCCACACCCCCGAGCGGGAGTTGAATGAGCAGTTCTTC
CDR3 protein: CAHTPERELNEQFF

J gene: TRBJ1-1
V gene: TRBV7-2
clone size: many
D gene: TRBD1
CDR3 DNA: TGTGCCACCCGGGACAGGGAGTATACTGAAGCTTTCTTT
CDR3 protein: CATRDREYTEAFF

J gene: TRBJ2-1
V gene: TRBV20-1
clone size: many
D gene: TRBD1
CDR3 DNA: TGCAGTGCTAGGAGCCCGACAGGGAACAATGAGCAGTTCTTC
CDR3 protein: CSARSPTGNNEQFF

J gene: TRBJ1-1
V gene: TRBV3-1
clone size: -
D gene: TRBD1
CDR3 DNA: TGTGCCAGCAGCCAACCCCGGGACAGGGCAGACACTGAAGCTTTCTTT
CDR3 protein: CASSQPRDRADTEAFF

J gene: TRBJ2-2
V gene: TRBV5-4
clone size: -
D gene: -
CDR3 DNA: TGTGCCAGCAGTACAGTGAGGTCTAACACCGGGGAGCTGTTTTTT
CDR3 protein: CASSTVRSNTGELFF

J gene: TRBJ1-5
V gene: TRBV20-1
clone size: -
D gene: -
CDR3 DNA: TGCAGTGCTAGCCACGCGAACGGGGCGCATGGCAATCAGCCCCAGCATTTT
CDR3 protein: CSASHANGAHGNQPQHF

J gene: TRBJ1-6
V gene: TRBV28
clone size: few
D gene: -
CDR3 DNA: TGTGCCAGCATGCAGGCCAATTCACCCCTCCACTTT
CDR3 protein: CASMQANSPLHF

J gene: TRBJ1-5
V gene: TRBV20-1
clone size: few
D gene: -
CDR3 DNA: TGCAGTGCTAGGAAGGGGACTCAGCCCCAGCATTTT
CDR3 protein: CSARKGTQPQHF

J gene: TRBJ2-2
V gene: TRBV5-5
clone size: few
D gene: -
CDR3 DNA: TGTGCCAGCAGCTTGGGGGCCCCCGGGGAGCTGTTTTTT
CDR3 protein: CASSLGAPGELFF

J gene: TRBJ2-3
V gene: TRBV10-3
clone size: many
D gene: TRBD2
CDR3 DNA: TGTGCCATCAGGACTAGCGGGAGCACAGATACGCAGTATTTT
CDR3 protein: CAIRTSGSTDTQYF

J gene: TRBJ1-4
V gene: TRBV7-2
clone size: many
D gene: -
CDR3 DNA: TGTGCCAGCAGCTTAGGGCCAGGGGTTAATGAAAAACTGTTTTTT
CDR3 protein: CASSLGPGVNEKLFF

J gene: TRBJ1-5
V gene: TRBV2
clone size: many
D gene: -
CDR3 DNA: TGTGCCAGCGGGGAGGGCCAGCCCCAGCATTTT
CDR3 protein: CASGEGQPQHF

J gene: TRBJ2-2
V gene: TRBV7-3
clone size: few
D gene: TRBD2
CDR3 DNA: TGTGCCAGCAGCCAGGGTAGGACTAGCGGAAACACCGGGGAGCTGTTTTTT
CDR3 protein: CASSQGRTSGNTGELFF

J gene: TRBJ1-4
V gene: TRBV7-2
clone size: few
D gene: TRBD1
CDR3 DNA: TGTGCCAGCAGCAGGACAGGGGGTATTGAAAAACTGTTTTTT
CDR3 protein: CASSRTGGIEKLFF

J gene: TRBJ2-7
V gene: TRBV5-6
clone size: many
D gene: -
CDR3 DNA: TGTGCCAGCAGCTCGGGACCGTACGAGCAGTACTTC
CDR3 protein: CASSSGPYEQYF

J gene: TRBJ2-1
V gene: TRBV7-6
clone size: many
D gene: -
CDR3 DNA: TGTGCCAGCAGCCCAGGGCGGGGATCCTACAATGAGCAGTTCTTC
CDR3 protein: CASSPGRGSYNEQFF

J gene: TRBJ2-7
V gene: TRBV30
clone size: few
D gene: -
CDR3 DNA: TGTGCCTGGATGGGCCCCTACGAGCAGTACTTC
CDR3 protein: CAWMGPYEQYF

J gene: TRBJ2-7
V gene: TRBV23-1
clone size: -
D gene: -
CDR3 DNA: TGCGCCAGCAGTCATAATCTCGACTTAGCGCAGGAGTACTTC
CDR3 protein: CASSHNLDLAQEYF

J gene: TRBJ2-2
V gene: TRBV5-1
clone size: -
D gene: -
CDR3 DNA: TGCGCCAGCAGCTTGGAAGGGCGGACCACCGGGGAGCTGTTTTTT
CDR3 protein: CASSLEGRTTGELFF

J gene: TRBJ2-1
V gene: TRBV7-2
clone size: many
D gene: TRBD2
CDR3 DNA: TGTGCCAGCAGCTCCCTAGCGGGAGGGGGAGGTGAGCAGTTCTTC
CDR3 protein: CASSSLAGGGGEQFF

J gene: TRBJ2-1
V gene: TRBV19
clone size: few
D gene: -
CDR3 DNA: TGTGCCAGTAGCCCCGGGGGACCGAGGACTGATGAGCAGTTCTTC
CDR3 protein: CASSPGGPRTDEQFF

J gene: TRBJ2-7
V gene: TRBV6-5
clone size: many
D gene: -
CDR3 DNA: TGTGCCAGCAGACTATACGGCGCGGACACCTACGAGCAGTACTTC
CDR3 protein: CASRLYGADTYEQYF

J gene: TRBJ1-1
V gene: TRBV5-1
clone size: many
D gene: -
CDR3 DNA: TGCGCCAGCAGCTTGGATGGGCCTGACACTGAAGCTTTCTTT
CDR3 protein: CASSLDGPDTEAFF

J gene: TRBJ2-5
V gene: TRBV7-9
clone size: many
D gene: -
CDR3 DNA: TGTGCCAGCAGCTTAGTGCCTACACGAGAGACCCAGTACTTC
CDR3 protein: CASSLVPTRETQYF

J gene: TRBJ2-3
V gene: TRBV6-1
clone size: many
D gene: -
CDR3 DNA: TGTGCCAGCAGGGGCGGGACTAGCACAGATACGCAGTATTTT
CDR3 protein: CASRGGTSTDTQYF

J gene: TRBJ2-3
V gene: TRBV15
clone size: many
D gene: -
CDR3 DNA: TGTGCCACCAGCAGAGATAGGGCGACAGATACGCAGTATTTT
CDR3 protein: CATSRDRATDTQYF

J gene: TRBJ2-5
V gene: TRBV7-2
clone size: many
D gene: TRBD2
CDR3 DNA: TGTGCCAGCAGCTCGAGACTAGCGGGGGGGCAAGAGACCCAGTACTTC
CDR3 protein: CASSSRLAGGQETQYF

J gene: TRBJ1-5
V gene: TRBV6-2/TRBV6-3
clone size: -
D gene: -
CDR3 DNA: TGTGCCAGCGGCGACGGATTTAATCAGCCCCAGCATTTT
CDR3 protein: CASGDGFNQPQHF

J gene: TRBJ2-5
V gene: TRBV29-1
clone size: many
D gene: TRBD2
CDR3 DNA: TGCAGCGCAGCGGGACGGCCGGTGTTAGAGACCCAGTACTTC
CDR3 protein: CSAAGRPVLETQYF

J gene: TRBJ1-1
V gene: TRBV7-2
clone size: many
D gene: -
CDR3 DNA: TGTGCCAGCAGCTTATTTACAAACATGAACACTGAAGCTTTCTTT
CDR3 protein: CASSLFTNMNTEAFF

J gene: TRBJ2-7
V gene: TRBV7-9
clone size: many
D gene: -
CDR3 DNA: TGTGCCAGCAGCTTAGGGGCGTACGAACCCTACGAGCAGTACTTC
CDR3 protein: CASSLGAYEPYEQYF

J gene: TRBJ1-4
V gene: TRBV19
clone size: -
D gene: TRBD1
CDR3 DNA: TGTGCCAGTAGTATAGAACGGACAGGGGAAAGGCAAAAACTGTTTTTT
CDR3 protein: CASSIERTGERQKLFF

J gene: TRBJ1-5
V gene: TRBV11-2
clone size: few
D gene: -
CDR3 DNA: TGTGCCAGCAGCCCCCATGGGACTGGGAATCAGCCCCAGCATTTT
CDR3 protein: CASSPHGTGNQPQHF

J gene: TRBJ2-5
V gene: TRBV28
clone size: many
D gene: TRBD2
CDR3 DNA: TGTGCCAGCATCTCGGGGGGCCAAGAGACCCAGTACTTC
CDR3 protein: CASISGGQETQYF

J gene: TRBJ1-1
V gene: TRBV3-1
clone size: -
D gene: -
CDR3 DNA: TGTGCCAGCAGCCAAGAAGCCGGGGGGTACACTGAAGCTTTCTTT
CDR3 protein: CASSQEAGGYTEAFF

J gene: TRBJ2-3
V gene: TRBV5-4
clone size: -
D gene: TRBD1
CDR3 DNA: TGTGCCAGCAGCTTGGCGGGACAGGGAGATACGCAGTATTTT
CDR3 protein: CASSLAGQGDTQYF

J gene: TRBJ2-5
V gene: TRBV20-1
clone size: -
D gene: TRBD1
CDR3 DNA: TGCAGTGCTAAAACCGGGACAGGACAGGAGACCCAGTACTTC
CDR3 protein: CSAKTGTGQETQYF

J gene: TRBJ2-6
V gene: TRBV5-1
clone size: many
D gene: -
CDR3 DNA: TGCGCCAGCAGCTTGGGAGGAACAGGAGGAACCAACGTCCTGACTTTC
CDR3 protein: CASSLGGTGGTNVLTF

J gene: TRBJ2-3
V gene: TRBV6-1
clone size: many
D gene: -
CDR3 DNA: TGTGCCAGCAGTTCCACTTCCCAGAGGTCAGGGTTGACAGATACGCAGTATTTT
CDR3 protein: CASSSTSQRSGLTDTQYF

J gene: TRBJ1-2
V gene: TRBV25-1
clone size: -
D gene: -
CDR3 DNA: TGTGCCAGCAGTGCCCCCCCGGGAGGCTACACCTTC
CDR3 protein: CASSAPPGGYTF

J gene: TRBJ1-1
V gene: TRBV28
clone size: many
D gene: -
CDR3 DNA: TGTGCCAGCAGCCCCCCGGGGGGGAACACTGAAGCTTTCTTT
CDR3 protein: CASSPPGGNTEAFF

J gene: TRBJ2-5
V gene: TRBV6-2/TRBV6-3
clone size: many
D gene: -
CDR3 DNA: TGTGCCAGCAGTTACTCGCGGGGGCTAGTGGAGACCCAGTACTTC
CDR3 protein: CASSYSRGLVETQYF